The source of this T cell receptor beta chain is a study of blood T cell repertoires in COVID-19. Sequencing was performed with immunoSEQ multiplex PCR; in TCRdb, only in-frame clones are kept and a portion is missing. The profile covers some 170,000 clones, with 80% appearing a single time and under 7% taken by the ten largest. Sequenced input: PBMCs or T cells enriched from blood (not recorded which). The receptor was isolated from a middle-aged man who had recovered from COVID-19.

CDR3 nucleotides: TGTGCCAGTAGTATAACCCCCGGCGGGCCCTACGAGCAGTACTTC. Its translation: CASSITPGGPYEQYF. This sequence joins TRBV19 and TRBJ2-7, with D possibly being TRBD2 (5 bases). Germline V gene lookup returns CDR1 LNHDA and CDR2 SQIVND (reference sequence). The ends were cut back, 2 bases at V and 2 bases at J, with 13 bases in the middle. This CDR3 comprises 15 residues.